This paragraph reports one TCR beta chain. This sample is part of a study of T cell repertoires in ileal Crohn's disease. Across the whole study: At surgery, under 40% of patients smoked, with median disease duration around 8 years.

The CDR3 length is 15 residues. CDR1 SGHRS and CDR2 YFSETQ come from the germline V gene. Deletions cut 4 bases from V and 5 bases from J, with 16 bases between. Sequencing was performed with immunoSEQ multiplex PCR; in TCRdb, only in-frame clones are kept and a portion is missing. The data contain roughly 16,000 clones, roughly 91% of them singletons. The chain combines TRBV5-1 with TRBJ2-1; the D is unclear. The sequencing input was ileal tissue. The receptor comes from an adult with Crohn's disease. The CDR3: CASSTAPNINNEQFF. The CDR3 nucleotides are TGCGCCAGCAGCACCGCTCCAAACATTAACAATGAGCAGTTCTTC. The full variable domain, rest sourced from reference TRBV5-1 and TRBJ2-1, is KAGVTQTPRYLIKTRGQQVTLSCSPISGHRSVSWYQQTPGQGLQFLFEYFSETQRNKGNFPGRFSGRQFSNSRSEMNVSTLELGDSALYLCASSTAPNINNEQFFGPGTRLTVL.